Listed below are T cell receptor beta chains from one sample, sequenced in a study of human T cells and chemical hapten exposure. TCRdb independently ran MiXCR on the RACE reads; one entry per CDR3 protein. The table shows tens of thousands of distinct CDR3 sequences, with about 9.3% occurring only once. Sequenced material: whole blood, taken in connection with sensitization to the hapten diphenylcyclopropenone (DPC). All receptors come from a woman aged 45 to 65 with alopecia areata. Some clones in this sample may be carry-over from other donors' samples. CDR3s include the opening cysteine and the closing phenylalanine or tryptophan. The D gene is left open where the match is weak. Clone size, where shown, is once, few, many, or a class for clones that have expanded.

TRBJ2-7	TRBV5-1	-	-	TGCGCCAGCAGCTTGTACATCTCCTACGAGCAGTACTTC	CASSLYISYEQYF
TRBJ2-1	TRBV29-1	-	many	TGCAGCGTTGCTCTGGGACCCGAGAATGAGCAGTTCTTC	CSVALGPENEQFF
TRBJ2-3	TRBV11-2	TRBD2	few	TGTGCCAGCAGCCCCCAACTAGCGGGAGGGCTTGATACGCAGTATTTT	CASSPQLAGGLDTQYF
TRBJ2-7	TRBV5-5	-	-	TGTGCCAGCAGCCCGGGAGGACGAGGGGACATGCGCGAGCAGTACTTC	CASSPGGRGDMREQYF
TRBJ2-5	TRBV9	-	few	TGTGCCAGCAGCGTAGGGGGAGAACGAGAGACCCAGTACTTC	CASSVGGERETQYF
TRBJ2-5	TRBV28	TRBD1	-	TGTGCCAGCAGCAACAGGGGGATGCAAGAGACCCAGTACTTC	CASSNRGMQETQYF
TRBJ2-3	TRBV19	TRBD2	many	TGTGCCAGTAGTATAAGCCTAGCGGGAGGGCCAATCACAGATACGCAGTATTTT	CASSISLAGGPITDTQYF
TRBJ2-1	TRBV7-9	TRBD2	-	TGTGCCAGCAGCTTAACCCCCACTAGCGGGAGTTACAATGAGCAGTTCTTC	CASSLTPTSGSYNEQFF
TRBJ1-5	TRBV6-5	-	few	TGTGCCAGCAGTTACTCGATTACGGGGGGTAGCAATCAGCCCCAGCATTTT	CASSYSITGGSNQPQHF
TRBJ1-5	TRBV11-2	-	few	TGTGCCAGCAGCTTGGGGACCGGGAGTGGTCAGCCCCAGCATTTT	CASSLGTGSGQPQHF
TRBJ2-5	TRBV24-1	-	many	TGTGCCACCAGTGAACATGGAAAAGAGACCCAGTACTTC	CATSEHGKETQYF
TRBJ1-5	TRBV12-3/TRBV12-4	TRBD1	-	TGTGCCAGCAGTCAAAATCCAGGGGGTGCTCAGCCCCAGCATTTT	CASSQNPGGAQPQHF
TRBJ2-1	TRBV29-1	TRBD1	-	TGCAGCGTTGAGGGGCCGGGACAGGTGTACAATGAGCAGTTCTTC	CSVEGPGQVYNEQFF
TRBJ2-2	TRBV18	-	many	TGTGCCAGCTCACCGATGATGGGTCAGGTGATGGAAGATACCGGGGAGCTGTTTTTT	CASSPMMGQVMEDTGELFF
TRBJ2-4	TRBV7-2	-	many	TGTGCCAGCAGCTTAGCAGGGCACATTCAGTACTTC	CASSLAGHIQYF
TRBJ1-1	TRBV12-3/TRBV12-4	-	many	TGTGCCAGCAGCGTCGGGGGGCGGAACACTGAAGCTTTCTTT	CASSVGGRNTEAFF